These T cell receptor beta chains were read from a single sample in a study of blood T cells in healthy people across ages. TCRdb re-called the 5' RACE reads with MiXCR, one entry per CDR3 protein. The sample contains roughly 1.9 million distinct CDR3 sequences, approximately 40% of which appear only once. The sequenced material came from blood. These receptors originate from a human donor in good health. Both conserved end residues are part of each CDR3. A D gene is named only where the DNA matches it firmly. Where a row states a size, it is once, few, many or the class of an expanded clone; other rows omit it.

J gene: TRBJ2-4; clone size: few; CDR3 length: 16; V gene: TRBV6-5; D gene: TRBD1; CDR3 DNA: TGTGCCAGCAGTTACAATTTCAGACAGGGCCGCTGGGAGCAGTACTTC; CDR3 protein: CASSYNFRQGRWEQYF
J gene: TRBJ2-5; clone size: .; CDR3 length: 12; V gene: TRBV6-2/TRBV6-3; D gene: .; CDR3 DNA: TGTGCCAGCAGTTACGGATGGGAGACCCAGTACTTC; CDR3 protein: CASSYGWETQYF
J gene: TRBJ2-7; clone size: few; CDR3 length: 15; V gene: TRBV20-1; D gene: .; CDR3 DNA: TGCAGTGCTAGTAGAGATTGGGAGGATTCCTACGAGCAGTACTTC; CDR3 protein: CSASRDWEDSYEQYF
J gene: TRBJ2-7; clone size: .; CDR3 length: 13; V gene: TRBV6-5; D gene: TRBD1; CDR3 DNA: TGTGCCAGCAGTTACAGGACAGGCCTCGAGCAGTACTTC; CDR3 protein: CASSYRTGLEQYF
J gene: TRBJ2-1; clone size: .; CDR3 length: 10; V gene: TRBV28; D gene: .; CDR3 DNA: TGTGCCAGCAGTTTACGTGAGCCGTTCTTC; CDR3 protein: CASSLREPFF
J gene: TRBJ2-3; clone size: once; CDR3 length: 13; V gene: TRBV2; D gene: .; CDR3 DNA: TGTGCCAGCAGTAACGGGCGCGCAGATACGCAGTATTTT; CDR3 protein: CASSNGRADTQYF
J gene: TRBJ2-7; clone size: few; CDR3 length: 14; V gene: TRBV12-3/TRBV12-4; D gene: .; CDR3 DNA: TGTGCCAGCGAGAGAGGACAGTCCAACTACGAGCAGTACTTC; CDR3 protein: CASERGQSNYEQYF
J gene: TRBJ2-5; clone size: .; CDR3 length: 14; V gene: TRBV12-5; D gene: .; CDR3 DNA: TGTGCTAGTGCTTTTAACCACGTACAAGAGACCCAGTACTTC; CDR3 protein: CASAFNHVQETQYF
J gene: TRBJ2-3; clone size: .; CDR3 length: 12; V gene: TRBV29-1; D gene: .; CDR3 DNA: TGTGGTGTAGTAGCCACGGGGGATACGCAGTATTTT; CDR3 protein: CGVVATGDTQYF
J gene: TRBJ2-7; clone size: .; CDR3 length: 16; V gene: TRBV7-2; D gene: .; CDR3 DNA: TGTGCCAGCAGCTCTCGAAGGTTTTCGAGCTCCTACGAGCAGTACTTC; CDR3 protein: CASSSRRFSSSYEQYF
J gene: TRBJ2-1; clone size: few; CDR3 length: 15; V gene: TRBV21-1; D gene: .; CDR3 DNA: TGTGCCAGCAGCAAAGTAACTCGTAGAGGCAATGAGCAGTTCTTC; CDR3 protein: CASSKVTRRGNEQFF
J gene: TRBJ1-4; clone size: .; CDR3 length: 18; V gene: TRBV10-3; D gene: .; CDR3 DNA: TGTGCCATCAGTGAGTCGGTCTCTATTGGGACAAGTAATGAAAAACTGTTTTTT; CDR3 protein: CAISESVSIGTSNEKLFF
J gene: TRBJ1-1; clone size: .; CDR3 length: 11; V gene: TRBV12-3/TRBV12-4; D gene: .; CDR3 DNA: TGTGCCAGCAGCTGGGCCAGGGAAGCTTTCTTT; CDR3 protein: CASSWAREAFF
J gene: TRBJ1-4; clone size: .; CDR3 length: 14; V gene: TRBV9; D gene: .; CDR3 DNA: TGTGCCAGCAGCGTACAGGAATTCGGTGAAAAACTGTTTTTT; CDR3 protein: CASSVQEFGEKLFF
J gene: TRBJ2-7; clone size: .; CDR3 length: 15; V gene: TRBV4-1; D gene: .; CDR3 DNA: TGCGCCAGCAGCCAAGAGTGGACAGTTTCCTACGAGCAGTACTTC; CDR3 protein: CASSQEWTVSYEQYF
J gene: TRBJ1-2; clone size: few; CDR3 length: 16; V gene: TRBV11-1; D gene: .; CDR3 DNA: TGTGCCAGCAGCTCAATAGCTCCACTCGGAATACGAGGCTACACCTTC; CDR3 protein: CASSSIAPLGIRGYTF
J gene: TRBJ2-5; clone size: .; CDR3 length: 19; V gene: TRBV7-2; D gene: TRBD2; CDR3 DNA: TGTGCCAGCAGCTTAGAGCCCACATCTCTAGCGGGGGCCTACAATGAGCAGTACTTC; CDR3 protein: CASSLEPTSLAGAYNEQYF
J gene: TRBJ2-1; clone size: .; CDR3 length: 14; V gene: TRBV28; D gene: TRBD2; CDR3 DNA: TGTGCCAGCAGGGATAGCGGGGGGGCCAATGAGCAGTTCTTC; CDR3 protein: CASRDSGGANEQFF
J gene: TRBJ1-1; clone size: .; CDR3 length: 10; V gene: TRBV2; D gene: .; CDR3 DNA: TGTGCCAGCAGAGCCTATGGGGGTTTCTTT; CDR3 protein: CASRAYGGFF
J gene: TRBJ1-1; clone size: .; CDR3 length: 14; V gene: TRBV12-3/TRBV12-4; D gene: TRBD1; CDR3 DNA: TGTGCCAGCATCCACAGGGGGCTTGACACTGAAGCTTTCTTT; CDR3 protein: CASIHRGLDTEAFF
J gene: TRBJ2-3; clone size: .; CDR3 length: 16; V gene: TRBV5-1; D gene: .; CDR3 DNA: TGCGCCAGCAGCTTAGGTCTGGGCGGCGAGTGGGATACGCAGTATTTT; CDR3 protein: CASSLGLGGEWDTQYF
J gene: TRBJ1-5; clone size: .; CDR3 length: 15; V gene: TRBV5-1; D gene: .; CDR3 DNA: TGCGCCAGCAGCATGGACGGAGAAAACAATCAGCCCCAGCATTTT; CDR3 protein: CASSMDGENNQPQHF
J gene: TRBJ1-1; clone size: few; CDR3 length: 11; V gene: TRBV7-2; D gene: .; CDR3 DNA: TGTGCCAGCATCAAGGACACTGAAGCTTTCTTT; CDR3 protein: CASIKDTEAFF
J gene: TRBJ2-1; clone size: .; CDR3 length: 14; V gene: TRBV2; D gene: .; CDR3 DNA: TGTGCCAGTCGGGGATCGGTGAGTTCCAATGAGCAGTTCTTC; CDR3 protein: CASRGSVSSNEQFF
J gene: TRBJ2-7; clone size: .; CDR3 length: 14; V gene: TRBV7-2; D gene: TRBD1; CDR3 DNA: TGTGCCAGCAGCTTCAGGGGGCTTATCGACGAGCAGTACTTC; CDR3 protein: CASSFRGLIDEQYF
J gene: TRBJ2-1; clone size: .; CDR3 length: 22; V gene: TRBV11-1; D gene: TRBD1; CDR3 DNA: TGTGCCAGCAGCCTTCCCGGCCCCCCGGGACAGGGGATAAGGACCCCCTACAATGAGCAGTTCTTC; CDR3 protein: CASSLPGPPGQGIRTPYNEQFF
J gene: TRBJ2-1; clone size: .; CDR3 length: 18; V gene: TRBV7-8; D gene: TRBD1; CDR3 DNA: TGTGCCAGCAGCTTAACAGCGATCCGGGACAGGGGACCCAATGAGCAGTTCTTC; CDR3 protein: CASSLTAIRDRGPNEQFF
J gene: TRBJ2-7; clone size: .; CDR3 length: 17; V gene: TRBV4-3; D gene: TRBD2; CDR3 DNA: TGCGCCAGCAGCCAAGAGGGCGGACTAGCGGGGGGTCACGAGCAGTACTTC; CDR3 protein: CASSQEGGLAGGHEQYF
J gene: TRBJ2-7; clone size: .; CDR3 length: 14; V gene: TRBV20-1; D gene: TRBD2; CDR3 DNA: TGCAGTGCTAGCAGACTAGCGGTCTACAATGAGCAGTACTTC; CDR3 protein: CSASRLAVYNEQYF
J gene: TRBJ1-6; clone size: .; CDR3 length: 15; V gene: TRBV6-1; D gene: .; CDR3 DNA: TGTGCCAGCAGTGAAGCGTGGGCTATCGATTCACCCCTCCACTTT; CDR3 protein: CASSEAWAIDSPLHF
J gene: TRBJ2-7; clone size: .; CDR3 length: 13; V gene: TRBV20-1; D gene: .; CDR3 DNA: TGCAGTGCTAGTCACAGGAGATACTACGAGCAGTACTTC; CDR3 protein: CSASHRRYYEQYF
J gene: TRBJ2-7; clone size: .; CDR3 length: 15; V gene: TRBV3-1; D gene: .; CDR3 DNA: TGTGCCAGCAGCCCCAGGAGGACCGCTGGCTACGAGCAGTACTTC; CDR3 protein: CASSPRRTAGYEQYF
J gene: TRBJ1-5; clone size: few; CDR3 length: 14; V gene: TRBV29-1; D gene: .; CDR3 DNA: TGCAGCGTCACCCCGGGCCCATATAATCAGCCCCAGCATTTT; CDR3 protein: CSVTPGPYNQPQHF
J gene: TRBJ2-7; clone size: .; CDR3 length: 15; V gene: TRBV12-3/TRBV12-4; D gene: TRBD2; CDR3 DNA: TGTGCCAGCAGCCCCTGGGTAGCGGGGGCCAAAGAGCAGTACTTC; CDR3 protein: CASSPWVAGAKEQYF
J gene: TRBJ2-5; clone size: few; CDR3 length: 15; V gene: TRBV14; D gene: TRBD1; CDR3 DNA: TGTGCCAGCAGCTCCCAGGGGGCGCCGGCAGAGACCCAGTACTTC; CDR3 protein: CASSSQGAPAETQYF
J gene: TRBJ1-1; clone size: few; CDR3 length: 15; V gene: TRBV29-1; D gene: TRBD1; CDR3 DNA: TGCAGCGCCCCTGGGGCGAGGGGGCGGAACACTGAAGCTTTCTTT; CDR3 protein: CSAPGARGRNTEAFF
J gene: TRBJ2-5; clone size: few; CDR3 length: 14; V gene: TRBV29-1; D gene: TRBD1; CDR3 DNA: TGCAGCGACCGAACCCAGGGGGCTAAAGAGACCCAGTACTTC; CDR3 protein: CSDRTQGAKETQYF
J gene: TRBJ1-1; clone size: .; CDR3 length: 14; V gene: TRBV20-1; D gene: TRBD1; CDR3 DNA: TGCAGTGCTGGCGACAGGGCGCGGCGGACTGAAGCTTTCTTT; CDR3 protein: CSAGDRARRTEAFF
J gene: TRBJ2-5; clone size: .; CDR3 length: 16; V gene: TRBV5-1; D gene: .; CDR3 DNA: TGCGCCAGCAGCTTGAGGTCTACAGGGAATATAGAGACCCAGTACTTC; CDR3 protein: CASSLRSTGNIETQYF
J gene: TRBJ1-2; clone size: .; CDR3 length: 16; V gene: TRBV12-3/TRBV12-4; D gene: .; CDR3 DNA: TGTGCCAGCAGCTCCCCTTCACAGGTACTGGACCATGGCTACACCTTC; CDR3 protein: CASSSPSQVLDHGYTF
J gene: TRBJ1-2; clone size: .; CDR3 length: 14; V gene: TRBV18; D gene: .; CDR3 DNA: TGTGCCAGCTCACCCGCATATAAGGGGGATGGCTACACCTTC; CDR3 protein: CASSPAYKGDGYTF
J gene: TRBJ2-7; clone size: many; CDR3 length: 13; V gene: TRBV29-1; D gene: .; CDR3 DNA: TGCAGTGCCATCCTCCAAGGGCCCTACGAGCAGTACTTC; CDR3 protein: CSAILQGPYEQYF
J gene: TRBJ1-1; clone size: .; CDR3 length: 16; V gene: TRBV11-1; D gene: .; CDR3 DNA: TGTGCCAGCAGCTTAGGGACAGCAAACCTGAACACTGAAGCTTTCTTT; CDR3 protein: CASSLGTANLNTEAFF
J gene: TRBJ2-1; clone size: .; CDR3 length: 13; V gene: TRBV2; D gene: .; CDR3 DNA: TGTGCCAGCAGTGAATGGGGGATCAATGAGCAGTTCTTC; CDR3 protein: CASSEWGINEQFF
J gene: TRBJ2-5; clone size: .; CDR3 length: 12; V gene: TRBV10-3; D gene: .; CDR3 DNA: TGTGCCATCGCTACGGTGTGGGAGACCCAGTACTTC; CDR3 protein: CAIATVWETQYF
J gene: TRBJ2-5; clone size: .; CDR3 length: 13; V gene: TRBV6-5; D gene: TRBD1; CDR3 DNA: TGTGCCAGCAGAACACAGGGGTGGGAGACCCAGTACTTC; CDR3 protein: CASRTQGWETQYF
J gene: TRBJ1-4; clone size: .; CDR3 length: 16; V gene: TRBV5-6; D gene: .; CDR3 DNA: TGTGCCAGCAGCTCCATTCCGGGACTTAAAATGGAAAAACTGTTTTTT; CDR3 protein: CASSSIPGLKMEKLFF
J gene: TRBJ1-2; clone size: .; CDR3 length: 17; V gene: TRBV28; D gene: .; CDR3 DNA: TGTGCCAGCAGTCCGTTTTCAGACAAGACCTCTAACTATGGCTACACCTTC; CDR3 protein: CASSPFSDKTSNYGYTF
J gene: TRBJ2-2; clone size: .; CDR3 length: 13; V gene: TRBV5-1; D gene: .; CDR3 DNA: TGCGCCAGCAGCTTTACGGTAGCCGGGGAGCTGTTTTTT; CDR3 protein: CASSFTVAGELFF
J gene: TRBJ2-1; clone size: once; CDR3 length: 17; V gene: TRBV4-1; D gene: TRBD2; CDR3 DNA: TGCGCCAGCAGCCAACACGGAGGAGCGGGGGGGTGGAATGAGCAGTTCTTC; CDR3 protein: CASSQHGGAGGWNEQFF
J gene: TRBJ2-1; clone size: few; CDR3 length: 14; V gene: TRBV10-3; D gene: .; CDR3 DNA: TGTGCCATCAGTGAGGTGTTAGTTGCAAGTGAGCAGTTCTTC; CDR3 protein: CAISEVLVASEQFF
J gene: TRBJ1-2; clone size: .; CDR3 length: 13; V gene: TRBV27; D gene: .; CDR3 DNA: TGTGCCAACAAGGCAGGGCTGAACTATGGCTACACCTTC; CDR3 protein: CANKAGLNYGYTF
J gene: TRBJ2-3; clone size: .; CDR3 length: 15; V gene: TRBV20-1; D gene: .; CDR3 DNA: TGCAGTGCTAGAGTGGTGGGGAGGAGCACAGATACGCAGTATTTT; CDR3 protein: CSARVVGRSTDTQYF
J gene: TRBJ1-1; clone size: .; CDR3 length: 16; V gene: TRBV7-9; D gene: .; CDR3 DNA: TGTGCCAGCACGGCTTTCGGTCGGGGATACGACACTGAAGCTTTCTTT; CDR3 protein: CASTAFGRGYDTEAFF
J gene: TRBJ2-5; clone size: few; CDR3 length: 16; V gene: TRBV7-2; D gene: TRBD2; CDR3 DNA: TGTGCCAGCAGCGGGCGACTAGCGGGGGCGCAAGAGACCCAGTACTTC; CDR3 protein: CASSGRLAGAQETQYF
J gene: TRBJ2-7; clone size: .; CDR3 length: 15; V gene: TRBV6-6; D gene: .; CDR3 DNA: TGTGCCAGCAGTTACCGTACAGGGATAACTTACGAGCAGTACTTC; CDR3 protein: CASSYRTGITYEQYF
J gene: TRBJ2-7; clone size: .; CDR3 length: 15; V gene: TRBV5-5; D gene: .; CDR3 DNA: TGTGCCAGCAGCTTGGCCGGGGAGACAGCCTACGAGCAGTACTTC; CDR3 protein: CASSLAGETAYEQYF
J gene: TRBJ2-5; clone size: .; CDR3 length: 12; V gene: TRBV11-2; D gene: TRBD1; CDR3 DNA: TGTGCCAGCCAGGGGGTCCAAGAGACCCAGTACTTC; CDR3 protein: CASQGVQETQYF
J gene: TRBJ2-3; clone size: .; CDR3 length: 15; V gene: TRBV2; D gene: .; CDR3 DNA: TGTGCCAGCAGTTCAGGGATACCTAGCACAGATACGCAGTATTTT; CDR3 protein: CASSSGIPSTDTQYF
J gene: TRBJ1-5; clone size: .; CDR3 length: 14; V gene: TRBV2; D gene: .; CDR3 DNA: TGTGCCAGCAGTGATGGGGGCGGGTATCAGCCCCAGCATTTT; CDR3 protein: CASSDGGGYQPQHF